This T cell receptor beta chain was recorded in a study of T cells in Graves' hyperthyroidism and ophthalmopathy. Study-wide points: Most clonotypes expanded in thyroid above 0.001 were likewise present in blood.

RNA transcripts were the template for amplifying TCR beta CDR3 regions. Primed by the HTBI set, a first-round RT-PCR was run on the TCR CDR3. MiXCR was run by TCRdb on the multiplex PCR reads, yielding one entry per CDR3 protein. The sample lists 480,000 or so distinct CDR3 sequences; approximately 48% were seen once. Trimming removed 3 bases at V and 12 bases at J, with 18 bases between. This CDR3 is built from 13 residues. CDR1 is SEHNR and CDR2 is FQNEAQ in the germline V gene (reference sequence). Of note for this clonotype: The antigen is unknown.

This clonotype was sampled from an adult woman with Graves' disease, either hyperthyroidism or ophthalmopathy (not recorded which). The chain combines TRBV7-9 with TRBJ2-7; no clear D. Sample: peripheral blood or thyroid tissue (not recorded which). The DNA of the CDR3 is TGTGCCAGCAGCTTGGGCTTCGCCCCGGTGCCGTACTTC. Translated: CASSLGFAPVPYF.